The 27 T cell receptor beta chains below come from one sample, sequenced in a study of blood T cell repertoires in COVID-19. Clones were read by immunoSEQ multiplex PCR, and TCRdb kept only the in-frame ones, dropping some. The sample contains under 150,000 clones, around nine tenths of which appear only once. The specimen was peripheral blood. These receptors were obtained from a woman between 40 and 55 years old with acute or convalescent COVID-19.

This clone was detected only once. This chain links TRBV6-5 with TRBJ2-1, with TRBD2 matching 8 bases. The CDR3 consists of 15 residues. Germline lookup yields CDR1 MNHEY and CDR2 SVGAGI. J lost 7 bases, V lost 8 bases, and 13 bases had no gene match. CDR3 nucleotides: TGTGCCAGCCCACAAGGGGAGCGGGAGATTAATGAGCAGTTCTTC. Its protein product is CASPQGEREINEQFF.

V and J are TRBV6-6 and TRBJ1-1, with TRBD1 identical over 7 bases. V was pared by 7 bases and J by 0 bases, with 17 bases of the junction left unmatched. The CDR3 sequence is 18 residues long. CDR1 and CDR2 (germline): MNHNY, SVGAGI (reference sequence). CDR3 sequence (DNA): TGTGCCAGCACTCCATCGAAAGGGACAGCCCCTATGAACACTGAAGCTTTCTTT. Protein sequence: CASTPSKGTAPMNTEAFF.

This chain joins TRBV2 and TRBJ1-1; possibly TRBD1 for D (5 bases). This CDR3 region has 13 residues. Germline assignment: CDR1 SNHLY and CDR2 FYNNEI. Trimming shortened V by 5 bases and J by 2 bases, and 9 bases separated the two germline ends. In nucleotides, the CDR3 is TGTGCCAGCAGTCAGGGCCTTAACACTGAAGCTTTCTTT. It codes for CASSQGLNTEAFF. Complete variable domain (other parts from reference TRBV2 and TRBJ1-1): EPEVTQTPSHQVTQMGQEVILRCVPISNHLYFYWYRQILGQKVEFLVSFYNNEISEKSEIFDDQFSVERPDGSNFTLKIRSTKLEDSAMYFCASSQGLNTEAFFGQGTRLTVV.

This chain links TRBV5-1 with TRBJ1-2, with 7 bases fitting TRBD1. With V trimmed by 1 base and J by 4 bases, 7 bases remained unmatched. The CDR3 consists of 15 residues. In germline, CDR1 is SGHRS, CDR2 YFSETQ. The CDR3 nucleotides read TGCGCCAGCAGCTTGTCGGGACAGTTCCCCTATGGCTACACCTTC. As protein: CASSLSGQFPYGYTF.

The V gene is TRBV10-3, the J gene TRBJ2-3; possible D gene TRBD2, 5 bases. The CDR3 length is 14 residues. Trimming pared 2 bases from V and 2 bases from J, leaving 8 bases between. From germline, CDR1 is ENHRY and CDR2 SYGVKD. Here the CDR3 reads CAISERDATDTQYF. The CDR3 bases are TGTGCCATCAGTGAGCGGGATGCCACAGATACGCAGTATTTT.

The count of this clone is one. The chain couples TRBV4-1 to TRBJ2-7, with TRBD1 matching 8 bases. CDR3 length: 14 amino acids. Germline lookup yields CDR1 MGHRA and CDR2 YSYEKL. Losses at the gene ends were 4 bases for V and 0 bases for J; bases not matched to a gene: 2. The CDR3 protein is CASSRGTGSYEQYF. CDR3 in DNA: TGCGCCAGCAGCCGCGGGACAGGCTCCTACGAGCAGTACTTC.

V usage is TRBV7-9 and J usage is TRBJ2-7; 9 bases line up with TRBD1. Germline CDR1 and CDR2: SEHNR and FQNEAQ (reference sequence). The junction had 6 bases not matched to a gene; V was cut back by 3 bases and J by 0 bases. There are 16 residues in the CDR3. This CDR3 reads CASSLGGQGISYEQYF. The CDR3 DNA reads TGTGCCAGCAGCTTGGGAGGACAGGGGATCTCCTACGAGCAGTACTTC.

The rearrangement links TRBV2 to TRBJ1-6, with 7 bases fitting TRBD1. The CDR3 extends over 14 amino acids. J gave up 5 bases and V 7 bases, and 5 bases lay outside the gene matches. Germline V CDR1 and CDR2: SNHLY, FYNNEI. The CDR3 nucleotides are TGTGCCAGCAACAGACAGGGAGATAATTCACCCCTCCACTTT. It codes for CASNRQGDNSPLHF.

The V and J genes are TRBV6-5 and TRBJ2-5; D remains unclear. Germline values: CDR1 MNHEY, CDR2 SVGAGI. This CDR3 is 13 amino acids long. V dropped 4 bases and J dropped 5 bases, with 11 bases sitting between them. CDR3 nucleotide sequence: TGTGCCAGCAGTTTGGGTAGCCTGGAGACCCAGTACTTC. It is translated as CASSLGSLETQYF.

The CDR3 DNA follows: TGTGCCTGGAGGGCCACCGGGGTGAACACTGAAGCTTTCTTT. Translation: CAWRATGVNTEAFF. The rearrangement joins TRBV30 to TRBJ1-1; D gene uncertain. CDR1 is GTSNPN, CDR2 SVGIG, per germline (reference sequence). The CDR3 has 14 residues. V gave up 3 bases and J gave up 0 bases, with 11 bases separating them.

The chain uses TRBV2 and TRBJ1-2; a possible D gene is TRBD1 (6 bases). V was cut by 7 bases and J by 6 bases, with 15 bases left in between. CDR1 and CDR2 from the germline V gene are SNHLY and FYNNEI. CDR3 size: 13 residues. CDR3 sequence reads: CASTTTGSHGYTF. The DNA of the CDR3 is TGTGCCAGCACCACAACAGGGTCCCATGGCTACACCTTC.

The V call is TRBV6-5, the J call TRBJ2-4, with D possibly matching TRBD1 (6 bases). The length of the CDR3 is 15 residues. The germline V gene has CDR1 MNHEY and CDR2 SVGAGI. V lost 6 bases and J 0 bases, leaving 12 bases between the germline ends. The CDR3 loop is CASSPRTVAKNIQYF. The CDR3 DNA reads as TGTGCCAGCAGCCCCCGGACAGTAGCCAAAAACATTCAGTACTTC.

The rearrangement joins TRBV19 to TRBJ1-5; D gene unclear. Germline CDR1 is LNHDA and CDR2 is SQIVND (reference sequence). V lost 3 bases and J 6 bases, leaving 9 bases between the germline ends. The CDR3 totals 13 residues. The CDR3, as DNA: TGTGCCAGTAGTATTGGTAGACTTCAGCCCCAGCATTTT. It translates to CASSIGRLQPQHF.

V gene TRBV5-8 combines with J gene TRBJ1-2, with D perhaps TRBD1 (5 bases). The CDR3 sequence is 15 residues long. Germline lookup yields CDR1 SGHTS and CDR2 YDEGEE. Trimming took 5 bases from V and 4 from J, leaving 18 bases between them. CDR3 loop: CASSDGARVSYGYTF. The CDR3 coding sequence is TGTGCCAGCAGTGATGGGGCCAGAGTATCCTATGGCTACACCTTC.

The V call is TRBV7-8, the J call TRBJ1-2; 9 bases map to TRBD1. This CDR3 is built from 18 residues. From germline, CDR1 is SGHVS and CDR2 FQNEAQ. V lost 3 bases and J lost 0; bases outside the gene matches: 11. CDR3: CASSFLGTGRKANYGYTF. The CDR3 coding sequence is TGTGCCAGCAGCTTTCTTGGGACAGGGAGAAAAGCTAACTATGGCTACACCTTC.

The chain joins TRBV3-1 (or the pseudogene TRBV3-2) to TRBJ2-5; a possible D gene is TRBD2 (6 bases). V was shortened by 2 bases and J by 5 bases, with 15 bases between the two germline ends. The CDR3 is 15 amino acids. Germline CDR1 is LGHDT and CDR2 is YNNKEL (reference sequence). The CDR3 DNA sequence: TGTGCCAGCAGCCAACTGTCACGCCGGGGGGAGACCCAGTACTTC. It is translated as CASSQLSRRGETQYF.

The rearrangement links TRBV5-6 to TRBJ2-4; TRBD2 matches at 11 bases. The CDR3 has 16 amino acids. The germline CDR1 and CDR2 sequences are SGHDT and YYEEEE. The V gene end was trimmed by 0 bases and the J gene end by 3 bases; junction bases not matched to a gene: 2. The CDR3 reads CASSLGGLAVKNIQYF. The CDR3 DNA reads as TGTGCCAGCAGCTTGGGGGGACTAGCGGTCAAAAACATTCAGTACTTC.

The chain has TRBV27 and TRBJ2-4; 8 bases line up with TRBD1. V was pared by 6 bases and J by 7 bases, with 8 bases of the junction left unmatched. Germline CDR1 and CDR2: MNHEY and SMNVEV (reference sequence). This CDR3 has 14 residues. CDR3 residues: CASRSRGRVNIQYF. CDR3 coding DNA: TGTGCCAGCAGGAGCAGGGGGCGGGTGAACATTCAGTACTTC.

For this clone: A clone one base away is much larger, so this may be a read error. Other DNA sequences in the same sample also yield this CDR3. This chain uses TRBV9 with TRBJ1-2; D gene unclear. V lost 4 bases and J 0 bases, leaving 4 bases between the germline ends. Germline V gene data show CDR1 as SGDLS and CDR2 as YYNGEE. The CDR3 has 12 residues. The CDR3 coding sequence is TGTGCCAGCAGCCCATCTAACTATGGCTACACCTTC. It is translated as CASSPSNYGYTF.

The V gene is TRBV28, the J gene TRBJ1-1; weak D call: TRBD1 (5 bases). This CDR3 has 14 amino acids. CDR1 and CDR2 from the germline V gene are MDHEN and SYDVKM. V was trimmed by 5 bases and J by 5 bases, leaving 15 bases between them. The CDR3 nucleotides are TGTGCCAGCAGTCCCAGGGCAAGGTGGACTGAAGCTTTCTTT. It codes for CASSPRARWTEAFF.

J is TRBJ1-6 and V is TRBV19; 8 bases line up with TRBD1. CDR1 is LNHDA and CDR2 is SQIVND in the germline V gene (reference sequence). The CDR3 length is 14 residues. Trimming took 5 bases from V and 8 from J; bases not matched to a gene: 5. The DNA for the CDR3 is TGTGCCAGTAGTCCCAGGGGGCGTGATTCACCCCTCCACTTT. Amino acids: CASSPRGRDSPLHF.

J is TRBJ2-7 and V is TRBV10-2, with a weak D call TRBD2 (5 bases). V lost 7 bases and J lost 0, with 7 bases in between. Germline CDR1 reads WSHSY; CDR2 reads SAAADI. CDR3 size: 12 residues. The CDR3 nucleotides are TGCGCCAGCACTGGGAGCTCCTACGAGCAGTACTTC. It yields the protein CASTGSSYEQYF.

V is TRBV27 and J is TRBJ2-2; no clear D. V was cut by 4 bases and J by 2 bases, with 8 bases left in between. The CDR3 is 14 residues long. Germline V gene lookup returns CDR1 MNHEY and CDR2 SMNVEV (reference sequence). DNA for the CDR3: TGTGCCAGCAGTTCCCTAGGTAACACCGGGGAGCTGTTTTTT. It is translated as CASSSLGNTGELFF.

The V gene is TRBV4-3, the J gene TRBJ2-7; 13 nucleotides line up with TRBD2. V lost 4 bases to trimming and J lost 2 bases; unmatched junction nucleotides: 8. Germline V CDR1 and CDR2: LGHNA, YSLEER. This CDR3 has 17 residues. CDR3 nucleotide sequence: TGCGCCAGCAGCCGGGGACTAGCGGGACCTTTAACCTACGAGCAGTACTTC. This gives the protein CASSRGLAGPLTYEQYF.

The chain recombines TRBV6-2 or TRBV6-3 with TRBJ1-2; D call uncertain. In germline, CDR1 is MNHEY, CDR2 SVGEGT. V was shortened by 2 bases and J by 4 bases, with 5 bases between the two germline ends. The CDR3 runs 12 residues. CDR3 loop: CASSYPSYGYTF. As DNA, the CDR3 is TGTGCCAGCAGTTACCCCAGCTATGGCTACACCTTC.

The V gene is TRBV18, the J gene TRBJ1-5; D is possibly TRBD1 (5 bases). V was cut by 3 bases and J by 0 bases, with 15 bases left in between. The germline CDR1 and CDR2 sequences are KGHSH and LQKENI. This CDR3 is built from 17 residues. CDR3 DNA sequence: TGTGCCAGCTCACCTTTGGCGGGGCAAAATAGCAATCAGCCCCAGCATTTT. It translates to CASSPLAGQNSNQPQHF. The complete variable domain, with remaining parts taken from reference TRBV18 and TRBJ1-5, reads NAGVMQNPRHLVRRRGQEARLRCSPMKGHSHVYWYRQLPEEGLKFMVYLQKENIIDESGMPKERFSAEFPKEGPSILRIQQVVRGDSAAYFCASSPLAGQNSNQPQHFGDGTRLSIL.

The chain recombines TRBV7-2 with TRBJ1-2; D not resolved. V lost 1 base, J lost 8 bases, and 14 bases lay in between. Germline V CDR1 and CDR2: SGHTA, FQGNSA. This CDR3 spans 14 amino acids. CDR3 DNA: TGTGCCAGCAGCTTAGACTCCCAAGTGAGGGGCTACACCTTC. Its translation: CASSLDSQVRGYTF.